The next 32 T cell receptor beta chains were all read from a single sample in a study of monozygotic twins with inflammatory bowel disease (dated by TCRdb to the late 2010s). The library relied on 5' RACE. Instrument used: Illumina HiSeq 2500. Following reprocessing of the reads by TCRdb, the data hold one row per CDR3 protein sequence and no DNA is available. Per the sample table, the count is fewer than 550,000 distinct CDR3 sequences. The ten largest clones represent about 2.3% of the sample. Sequenced sample: blood. Receptors were obtained from a human donor with ulcerative colitis or Crohn's disease, or a healthy co-twin of an affected twin (not recorded which).

V and J are TRBV30 and TRBJ2-1; the D gene TCRdb calls, TRBD1, cannot be checked with no DNA. Germline V gene sequence: CDR1 GTSNPN, CDR2 SVGIG (reference sequence). The CDR3 length is 14 residues. The CDR3 protein is CAGRGIYSYNEQFF.

The chain joins TRBV7-9 to TRBJ2-7. This CDR3 spans 12 amino acids. CDR1 and CDR2 (germline): SEHNR, FQNEAQ (reference sequence). CDR3 sequence reads: CASSLEGIEQYF.

V usage is TRBV20-1 and J usage is TRBJ1-1; as DNA is missing, the TRBD1 call by TCRdb cannot be tested. CDR3 length: 16 amino acids. Per germline, CDR1 DFQATT and CDR2 SNEGSKA (reference sequence). The CDR3 spells CSARPDSPKWYTEAFF.

The chain links TRBV4-1 to TRBJ1-2. This CDR3 is built from 14 residues. Germline V gives CDR1 MGHRA, CDR2 YSYEKL. The CDR3 spells CASSQSPVAGGYTF.

The V gene is TRBV4-3, the J gene TRBJ2-3; TCRdb gives TRBD1 as the D gene, but with no DNA this cannot be confirmed. This CDR3 is built from 15 residues. Germline CDR1 and CDR2: LGHNA and YSLEER. CDR3 sequence: CASSQEGIGPDTQYF.

The chain uses TRBV20-1 and TRBJ2-3; TCRdb's D call of TRBD2 is untestable without DNA. The CDR3 totals 15 residues. Germline values: CDR1 DFQATT, CDR2 SNEGSKA (reference sequence). The CDR3 sequence: CSARDGTSAPDTQYF.

V gene TRBV4-3 combines with J gene TRBJ2-7; checking the TCRdb D call of TRBD2 is not possible without DNA. The germline V gene encodes CDR1 LGHNA and CDR2 YSLEER. The CDR3 is made up of 20 amino acids. The CDR3 protein is CASSQEWIGTSGGGSYEQYF.

The CDR3 loop reads CASSPEGNSYEQYF. The V gene is TRBV5-1, the J gene TRBJ2-7; there is no DNA to check the TCRdb D call of TRBD2. CDR3 length: 14 amino acids. Germline lookup yields CDR1 SGHRS and CDR2 YFSETQ.

The CDR3 loop reads CASSQEAGFYNEQFF. The chain employs TRBV4-3 and TRBJ2-1; TCRdb outputs TRBD2, but without DNA this stays unchecked. CDR1 is LGHNA, CDR2 YSLEER, per germline. The CDR3 has 15 amino acids.

The chain carries TRBV12-3 or TRBV12-4 and TRBJ2-3; lacking DNA, the TRBD1 call made by TCRdb goes unchecked. This CDR3 has 19 amino acids. CDR3 amino acids: CASSPVGRGAPAGTDTQYF.

J is TRBJ2-3 and V is TRBV10-3; TCRdb returns TRBD2, unconfirmable since there is no DNA. The CDR3 runs to 15 residues. CDR1 and CDR2 (germline): ENHRY, SYGVKD. The CDR3 region is CATRTSGGRTDTQYF.

V gene TRBV12-3 or TRBV12-4 combines with J gene TRBJ2-1; the D call from TCRdb, TRBD1, cannot be confirmed without DNA. This CDR3 is 14 amino acids long. The CDR3 reads CASSLVNRVGEQFF.

The chain recombines TRBV3-1 with TRBJ2-7; TCRdb picks TRBD2, but there is no DNA to check that call. CDR3 length: 17 residues. Germline loops: CDR1 LGHDT, CDR2 YNNKEL (reference sequence). CDR3 loop: CASSPGLAGGPTYEQYF.

The chain joins TRBV6-2 or TRBV6-3 to TRBJ2-7; TCRdb outputs TRBD1, but without DNA this stays unchecked. The CDR3 is made up of 13 amino acids. The germline CDR1 and CDR2 sequences are MNHEY and SVGEGT. CDR3 sequence reads: CASSSGRTHEQYF.

The V call is TRBV10-3, the J call TRBJ1-4. Germline CDR1 and CDR2: ENHRY and SYGVKD. The CDR3 is 15 amino acids. The CDR3 sequence: CAISESGGINEKLFF.

This chain links TRBV5-1 with TRBJ2-1; TCRdb names TRBD2, which stays unverified in the absence of DNA. Germline CDR1 and CDR2: SGHRS and YFSETQ. CDR3 length equals 16 residues. This CDR3 reads CASSLAPSGAYNEQFF.

This chain's CDR3 is CASSIGQTGNQPQHF. This chain links TRBV19 with TRBJ1-5; TCRdb's D call, TRBD1, is unchecked because there is no DNA. The CDR3 has 15 residues. Germline V gene data show CDR1 as LNHDA and CDR2 as SQIVND (reference sequence). Together with reference TRBV19 and TRBJ1-5, the CDR3 gives the full variable domain: DGGITQSPKYLFRKEGQNVTLSCEQNLNHDAMYWYRQDPGQGLRLIYYSQIVNDFQKGDIAEGYSVSREKKESFPLTVTSAQKNPTAFYLCASSIGQTGNQPQHFGDGTRLSIL.

The rearrangement uses TRBV7-2 and TRBJ2-7. The germline gives CDR1 SGHTA, CDR2 FQGNSA. The CDR3 covers 14 residues. Here the CDR3 reads CASSLEVGSGEQYF. The full variable domain, in which reference TRBV7-2 and TRBJ2-7 provide the parts outside the CDR3, is GAGVSQSPSNKVTEKGKDVELRCDPISGHTALYWYRQSLGQGLEFLIYFQGNSAPDKSGLPSDRFSAERTGGSVSTLTIQRTQQEDSAVYLCASSLEVGSGEQYFGPGTRLTVT.

V is TRBV10-3 and J is TRBJ2-3; the TRBD1 assignment by TCRdb is unverifiable without DNA. CDR1 is ENHRY, CDR2 SYGVKD, per germline. The CDR3 length is 14 residues. CDR3 amino acids: CAISAEQYTDTQYF.

This sequence joins TRBV20-1 and TRBJ1-5; TCRdb lists TRBD1, though no DNA is available to test this call. The CDR3 is made up of 17 amino acids. The germline gives CDR1 DFQATT, CDR2 SNEGSKA (reference sequence). The CDR3: CSARDYLGQVKEVPQHF.

This chain joins TRBV6-5 and TRBJ1-1; TCRdb selects TRBD1, and the lack of DNA leaves this call unchecked. In germline, CDR1 is MNHEY, CDR2 SVGAGI. CDR3 length equals 13 residues. The CDR3 sequence: CASTGQVNTEAFF.

The chain is built from TRBV5-1 and TRBJ2-1; the TCRdb D gene call, TRBD2, has no DNA to confirm it. CDR3 size: 15 residues. Per germline, CDR1 SGHRS and CDR2 YFSETQ. CDR3 loop: CASSPGLAANSEQFF.

The V call is TRBV5-1, the J call TRBJ2-1; TCRdb outputs TRBD2, but without DNA this stays unchecked. Germline values: CDR1 SGHRS, CDR2 YFSETQ. The CDR3 extends over 18 amino acids. The CDR3 protein is CASSLPLLAGGTYNEQFF.

The CDR3 region is CSAPPQGGGVTDTQYF. V usage is TRBV20-1 and J usage is TRBJ2-3; the TCRdb D gene call, TRBD2, has no DNA to confirm it. Germline CDR1 and CDR2: DFQATT and SNEGSKA (reference sequence). This CDR3 comprises 16 residues.

This chain links TRBV5-1 with TRBJ1-4; TCRdb names TRBD1, which stays unverified in the absence of DNA. The CDR3 contains 16 residues. Germline loops: CDR1 SGHRS, CDR2 YFSETQ. CDR3 region: CASSGGSRGFAEKLFF. The full variable domain, completed using reference TRBV5-1 and TRBJ1-4, is KAGVTQTPRYLIKTRGQQVTLSCSPISGHRSVSWYQQTPGQGLQFLFEYFSETQRNKGNFPGRFSGRQFSNSRSEMNVSTLELGDSALYLCASSGGSRGFAEKLFFGSGTQLSVL.

The chain has TRBV14 and TRBJ2-1; TCRdb's D call, TRBD1, is unchecked because there is no DNA. The CDR3 is 15 residues long. In germline, CDR1 is SGHDN, CDR2 FVKESK. The CDR3 region is CASSRLTPGVNEQFF.

V and J are TRBV28 and TRBJ2-2; TCRdb picks TRBD2, but there is no DNA to check that call. In germline, CDR1 is MDHEN, CDR2 SYDVKM. The CDR3 is 15 amino acids. This chain's CDR3 is CASRKDKAGVGELFF.

The J gene is TRBJ1-1, the V gene TRBV19. This CDR3 has 14 amino acids. From germline, CDR1 is LNHDA and CDR2 SQIVND (reference sequence). CDR3: CASSIEEGSTEAFF. Full variable domain (missing parts from reference TRBV19 and TRBJ1-1): DGGITQSPKYLFRKEGQNVTLSCEQNLNHDAMYWYRQDPGQGLRLIYYSQIVNDFQKGDIAEGYSVSREKKESFPLTVTSAQKNPTAFYLCASSIEEGSTEAFFGQGTRLTVV.

The genes are TRBV3-1 and TRBJ2-5. Germline V gene sequence: CDR1 LGHDT, CDR2 YNNKEL (reference sequence). The CDR3 is 17 amino acids. The CDR3 region is CASSQDREGKQGETQYF.

V usage is TRBV25-1 and J usage is TRBJ1-5. Germline V gene data show CDR1 as MGHDK and CDR2 as SYGVNS. The CDR3 totals 13 residues. CDR3 sequence: CASSEHGNQPQHF.

This chain links TRBV14 with TRBJ1-4; TCRdb designates TRBD1, a call that cannot be tested without DNA. Per the germline V gene, CDR1 is SGHDN and CDR2 is FVKESK. The CDR3 is 15 amino acids. The CDR3 sequence: CASSQDRVGIGGLFF.

V is TRBV4-3 and J is TRBJ2-3. The CDR3 has 14 residues. Germline-derived CDR1 and CDR2 are LGHNA and YSLEER. The CDR3 spells CASSQDVRTDTQYF.